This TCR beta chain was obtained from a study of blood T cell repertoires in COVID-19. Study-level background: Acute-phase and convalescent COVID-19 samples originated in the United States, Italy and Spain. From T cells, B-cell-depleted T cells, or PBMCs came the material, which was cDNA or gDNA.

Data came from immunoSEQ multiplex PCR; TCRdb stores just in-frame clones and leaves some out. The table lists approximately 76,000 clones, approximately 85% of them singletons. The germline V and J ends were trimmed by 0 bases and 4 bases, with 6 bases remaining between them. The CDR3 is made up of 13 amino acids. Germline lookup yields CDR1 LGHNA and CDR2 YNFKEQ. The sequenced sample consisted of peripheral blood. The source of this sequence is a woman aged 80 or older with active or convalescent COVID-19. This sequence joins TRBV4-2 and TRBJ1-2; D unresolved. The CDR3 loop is CASSQEQVYGYTF. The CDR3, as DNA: TGTGCCAGCAGCCAAGAGCAGGTCTATGGCTACACCTTC.